This T cell receptor (beta chain) was recorded in a study of ipilimumab plus nivolumab after autologous stem cell transplantation. Study at large: Patients received a median of 5 ipilimumab and 8 nivolumab doses. General observations from the study: TCR repertoire, Treg phenotype and gut microbiota reportedly support more study of this approach.

Starting 14 to 28 days after autologous transplant, ipilimumab 1 mg/kg was given. Patients got 3 mg/kg IV nivolumab weeks 1, 4, 7, 10, then biweekly through week 26. This table comes from immunoSEQ multiplex PCR, and its TCRdb copy is limited to in-frame clones, with some not included. The sample yields 3,200 or so clones, about 80% seen once. The CDR3 is 16 amino acids. Concerning this clone: Its antigen remains unknown.

The chain joins TRBV21-1 to TRBJ2-2; the table gives TRBD2 as D, unverified against the DNA. TRBV21-1 is labeled a pseudogene. Sequenced material: PBMCs, taken in a trial of ipilimumab plus nivolumab as post-transplant consolidation. This clonotype was sampled from a male donor with primary mediastinal lymphoma. The CDR3 protein is CASTLAGGMNTGELFF. In nucleotides, the CDR3 is TGTGCCAGCACACTAGCGGGGGGTATGAACACCGGGGAGCTGTTTTTT.